The 14 T cell receptor beta chains below were found in one sample sequenced in a study of OX40 agonist ivuxolimab in advanced cancers. The assay was immunoSEQ multiplex PCR, and TCRdb's table has in-frame clones only and misses some. The repertoire holds roughly 76,000 clones, about 88% seen once, with about 2.5% in the top ten. The sample was CD4+ or CD8+ T cells sorted from blood, taken in a trial of the OX40 agonist ivuxolimab. The receptors here all came from an adult with an advanced solid tumor such as melanoma, head and neck, liver or kidney cancer.

This rearrangement joins TRBV11-3 to TRBJ2-3; D is unclear. Trimming cost V 1 base and J 4 bases, with 15 bases left between them. There are 16 residues in the CDR3. Germline CDR1 SGHNT, CDR2 YENEEA. The CDR3 DNA reads TGTGCCAGCAGCTTAGCGGCGGCTCGTATTGCAGATACGCAGTATTTT. Encoded protein: CASSLAAARIADTQYF.

This chain joins TRBV10-3 and TRBJ2-5; TRBD1 agrees at 7 bases. The CDR3 spans 13 residues. Germline V lookup: CDR1 ENHRY, CDR2 SYGVKD. The chain's CDR3 is CAGKGAIGETQYF. The CDR3 DNA follows: TGTGCGGGGAAGGGGGCGATAGGAGAGACCCAGTACTTC.

J is TRBJ2-1 and V is TRBV4-1, with 11 bases matching TRBD1. The CDR3 length is 15 residues. V gave up 4 bases and J gave up 4 bases; unmatched junction bases: 3. CDR1 and CDR2 from the germline V gene are MGHRA and YSYEKL. This CDR3 reads CASSPGQGAYNEQFF. In DNA, the CDR3 is TGCGCCAGCAGCCCCGGACAGGGGGCGTACAATGAGCAGTTCTTC.

V usage is TRBV19 and J usage is TRBJ1-3; the D is unclear. Germline V gene data show CDR1 as LNHDA and CDR2 as SQIVND (reference sequence). Trimming left V 9 bases short and J 4 bases short, with 10 bases between. The CDR3 is 12 amino acids. The CDR3: CASLTPGNTIYF. CDR3 DNA: TGTGCCAGCCTAACCCCGGGAAACACCATATATTTT.

The CDR3 sequence: CASSLGPAGVGDTQYF. Written as DNA, the CDR3 is TGTGCCAGCAGCTTGGGTCCAGCGGGGGTAGGAGATACGCAGTATTTT. The genes are TRBV5-6 and TRBJ2-3; 8 bases match TRBD2. This CDR3 has 16 amino acids. The germline V gene has CDR1 SGHDT and CDR2 YYEEEE. The ends lost 0 bases at V and 5 bases at J; junction bases unmatched: 8.

The sample holds one count of this clone. The CDR3 bases are TGTGCCAGCAGTTTATTTGGGATGACAAACATTCAGTACTTC. This encodes CASSLFGMTNIQYF. The chain links TRBV27 to TRBJ2-4; no firm D call. V was clipped by 1 base and J by 6 bases, with 10 bases between them. There are 14 residues in the CDR3. Germline CDR1 and CDR2: MNHEY and SMNVEV (reference sequence).

For the CDR3, the DNA is TGTGCCAGCAGCTTTACTAGCGGAAACACCGGGGAGCTGTTTTTT. This encodes CASSFTSGNTGELFF. This chain links TRBV7-2 with TRBJ2-2; 8 positions agree with TRBD2. J was trimmed by 2 bases and V by 3 bases; bases with no gene match: 2. This CDR3 has 15 residues. The germline CDR1 and CDR2 sequences are SGHTA and FQGNSA. Full variable domain (outside the CDR3, taken from reference TRBV7-2 and TRBJ2-2): GAGVSQSPSNKVTEKGKDVELRCDPISGHTALYWYRQSLGQGLEFLIYFQGNSAPDKSGLPSDRFSAERTGGSVSTLTIQRTQQEDSAVYLCASSFTSGNTGELFFGEGSRLTVL.

The chain links TRBV7-3 to TRBJ1-2; no definite D call. From germline, CDR1 is SGHTA and CDR2 FQGTGA. This CDR3 is built from 13 residues. Trimming took 3 bases from V and 6 from J, leaving 11 bases between them. CDR3 loop: CASSLDAYDGYTF. In DNA form, the CDR3 reads TGTGCCAGCAGCTTGGACGCATATGATGGCTACACCTTC. Full variable domain (rest looked up from reference TRBV7-3 and TRBJ1-2): GAGVSQTPSNKVTEKGKYVELRCDPISGHTALYWYRQSLGQGPEFLIYFQGTGAADDSGLPNDRFFAVRPEGSVSTLKIQRTERGDSAVYLCASSLDAYDGYTFGSGTRLTVV.

This sequence joins TRBV7-2 and TRBJ1-2; possibly TRBD1 for D (6 bases). The germline V gene has CDR1 SGHTA and CDR2 FQGNSA. The V gene lost 7 bases and the J gene lost 4 bases, with 25 bases spanning the gap. This CDR3 region has 17 residues. This CDR3 reads CASTLGRRTAPRYGYTF. CDR3 sequence (DNA): TGTGCCAGCACCCTAGGGCGGAGGACAGCACCCCGCTATGGCTACACCTTC.

The chain recombines TRBV5-1 with TRBJ1-3; D is unresolved. Trimming removed 0 bases from V and 0 bases from J, with 10 bases in between. The CDR3 loop spans 16 amino acids. The germline gives CDR1 SGHRS, CDR2 YFSETQ. The CDR3 DNA reads as TGCGCCAGCAGCTTGGATTTCCCCAACTCTGGAAACACCATATATTTT. Translation gives CASSLDFPNSGNTIYF.

The V call is TRBV6-1, the J call TRBJ2-5; 10 bases match TRBD2. V shed 9 bases and J 1 base; nucleotides not matched to a gene: 5. CDR1 is MNHNS and CDR2 is SASEGT in the germline V gene. This CDR3 is built from 14 residues. CDR3 amino acids: CASPSSGGQETQYF. CDR3 nucleotides: TGTGCCAGTCCCTCTAGCGGGGGCCAAGAGACCCAGTACTTC.

The chain recombines TRBV29-1 with TRBJ2-3; D unclear. The germline V gene encodes CDR1 SQVTM and CDR2 ANQGSEA. Trimming left V 7 bases short and J 1 base short, with 9 bases between. The CDR3 extends over 12 amino acids. CDR3 sequence reads: CSARGGTDTQYF. In DNA form, the CDR3 reads TGCAGCGCCCGCGGAGGCACAGATACGCAGTATTTT.

This chain links TRBV6-5 with TRBJ2-3, with D maybe TRBD1 (6 bases). The CDR3 is 15 amino acids. CDR1 MNHEY and CDR2 SVGAGI come from the germline V gene. The ends were cut back, 5 bases at V and 1 base at J, with 13 bases in the middle. The CDR3 is CASSIGGPGTDTQYF. The CDR3 DNA reads as TGTGCCAGCAGTATAGGGGGTCCGGGCACAGATACGCAGTATTTT.

The V and J genes are TRBV5-1 and TRBJ1-2; D may be TRBD1 (5 bases). Germline assignment: CDR1 SGHRS and CDR2 YFSETQ. V shed 1 base and J shed 6 bases, with 16 bases lying between them. The CDR3 runs to 15 residues. DNA of the CDR3: TGCGCCAGCAGCTTGTCGGGGACCTCTCCCCATGGCTACACCTTC. It encodes CASSLSGTSPHGYTF. Drawing the rest from reference TRBV5-1 and TRBJ1-2, the complete variable domain is KAGVTQTPRYLIKTRGQQVTLSCSPISGHRSVSWYQQTPGQGLQFLFEYFSETQRNKGNFPGRFSGRQFSNSRSEMNVSTLELGDSALYLCASSLSGTSPHGYTFGSGTRLTVV.